This TCR beta chain was documented in a study of T cell repertoires in cytomegalovirus infection. Turning to the study itself: As its CMV epitopes, the study selected recently identified HLA-C-restricted and well-studied HLA-B-restricted targets.

About this clonotype: Its antigen is currently unknown.

TCRdb analysed the reads with MiXCR anew, one entry per CDR3 protein. In the table there are tens of thousands of distinct CDR3 sequences, roughly 20% of which are singletons. Findings of the study overall: Clonotype analysis showed dominance of the ex vivo response by HLA-C-restricted CMV-specific TCR beta clonotypes.

Germline CDR1 reads MNHEY; CDR2 reads SVGEGT. The V end lost 6 bases, the J end lost 1 base, and 18 bases lay between the germline ends. CDR3 length: 16 amino acids. This TCR came from a human donor in good health (CMV status not recorded). Some clones in this sample may be carry-over from other donors' samples. The chain has TRBV6-2 or TRBV6-3 and TRBJ1-1, with D possibly matching TRBD1 (5 bases). The source material was CD8+ T cells from cultured PBMCs, sampled from culture after CMV antigen stimulation. CDR3 protein: CASRGTERPPNTEAFF. Here the CDR3 DNA reads TGTGCCAGCAGGGGGACCGAGAGGCCACCGAACACTGAAGCTTTCTTT.